The entry below describes one T cell receptor (beta chain). Its antigen is not known. This CDR3 contains 16 residues. Germline V gives CDR1 LNHDA, CDR2 SQIVND (reference sequence). V trimming: 2 bases; J trimming: 3 bases; junction bases outside the gene matches: 7. The sample originates from a study of cytomegalovirus exposure and HLA in healthy donors. The study's findings and limits: Later analysis suggested links between common viral pathogens and several top significant clusters. Judged likely to be a sequencing artifact was a cluster of highly shared sequence variants. A classifier reportedly called cytomegalovirus status with high sensitivity and specificity.

PCR involved 60 Vbeta and 13 Jbeta primers. Method: immunoSEQ multiplex PCR; TCRdb's copy keeps in-frame clones and lacks some. The sample holds a few hundred thousand clones, approximately 78% seen once. V and J are TRBV19 and TRBJ1-5; 7 nucleotides match TRBD1. This receptor was obtained from a man aged 25-45 years in good health and CMV-seronegative. Input material: PBMCs. The CDR3 coding sequence is TGTGCCAGTAGTATACAGGGCAAGGGGGCCAATCAGCCCCAGCATTTT. Translating gives CASSIQGKGANQPQHF. Full variable domain (remainder filled in from reference TRBV19 and TRBJ1-5): DGGITQSPKYLFRKEGQNVTLSCEQNLNHDAMYWYRQDPGQGLRLIYYSQIVNDFQKGDIAEGYSVSREKKESFPLTVTSAQKNPTAFYLCASSIQGKGANQPQHFGDGTRLSIL.